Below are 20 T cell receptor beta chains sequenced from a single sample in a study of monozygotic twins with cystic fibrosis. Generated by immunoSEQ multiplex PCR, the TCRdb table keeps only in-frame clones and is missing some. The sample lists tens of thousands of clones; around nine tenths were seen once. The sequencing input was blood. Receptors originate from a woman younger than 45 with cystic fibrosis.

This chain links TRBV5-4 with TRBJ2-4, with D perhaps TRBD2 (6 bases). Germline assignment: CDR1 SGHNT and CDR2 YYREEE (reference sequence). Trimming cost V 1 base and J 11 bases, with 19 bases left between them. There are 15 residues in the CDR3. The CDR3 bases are TGTGCCAGCAGCTTGTCCGCGGGACCTCAGCGGGTTCAGTACTTC. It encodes CASSLSAGPQRVQYF.

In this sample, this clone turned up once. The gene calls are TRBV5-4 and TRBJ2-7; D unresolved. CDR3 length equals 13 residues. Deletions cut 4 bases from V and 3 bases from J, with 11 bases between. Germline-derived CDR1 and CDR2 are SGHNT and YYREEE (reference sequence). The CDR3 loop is CASSPRLDYEQYF. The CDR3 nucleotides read TGTGCCAGCAGCCCCCGACTTGACTACGAGCAGTACTTC.

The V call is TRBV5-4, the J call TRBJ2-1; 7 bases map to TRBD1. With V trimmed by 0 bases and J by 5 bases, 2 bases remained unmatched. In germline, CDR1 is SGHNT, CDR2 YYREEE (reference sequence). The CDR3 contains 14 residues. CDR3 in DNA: TGTGCCAGCAGCTTGGGGGACAGAAACAATGAGCAGTTCTTC. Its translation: CASSLGDRNNEQFF.

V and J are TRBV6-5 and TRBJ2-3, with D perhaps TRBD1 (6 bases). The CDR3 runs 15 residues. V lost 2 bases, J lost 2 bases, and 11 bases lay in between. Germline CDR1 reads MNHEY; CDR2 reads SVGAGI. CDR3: CASSYVQGPTDTQYF. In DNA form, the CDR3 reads TGTGCCAGCAGTTACGTACAGGGTCCCACAGATACGCAGTATTTT.

The chain's CDR3 is CASSLSGRAYNSPLHF. The CDR3 DNA reads as TGTGCCAGCAGCTTATCAGGACGAGCCTATAATTCACCCCTCCACTTT. The chain links TRBV7-2 to TRBJ1-6; D not resolved. The CDR3 covers 16 residues. The ends were cut back, 2 bases at V and 2 bases at J, with 10 bases in the middle. CDR1 and CDR2 from the germline V gene are SGHTA and FQGNSA.

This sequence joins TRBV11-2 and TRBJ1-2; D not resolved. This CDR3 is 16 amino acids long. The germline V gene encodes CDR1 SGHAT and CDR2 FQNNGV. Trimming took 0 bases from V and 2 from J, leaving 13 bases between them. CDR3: CASSLDRQADNYGYTF. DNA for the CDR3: TGTGCCAGCAGCTTAGATCGCCAGGCGGACAACTATGGCTACACCTTC.

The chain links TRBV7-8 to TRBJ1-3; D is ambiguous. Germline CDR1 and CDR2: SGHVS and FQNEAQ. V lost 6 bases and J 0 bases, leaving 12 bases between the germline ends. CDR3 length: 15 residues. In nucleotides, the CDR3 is TGTGCCAGCAGATCCTCCAGTAGCTCTGGAAACACCATATATTTT. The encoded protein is CASRSSSSSGNTIYF.

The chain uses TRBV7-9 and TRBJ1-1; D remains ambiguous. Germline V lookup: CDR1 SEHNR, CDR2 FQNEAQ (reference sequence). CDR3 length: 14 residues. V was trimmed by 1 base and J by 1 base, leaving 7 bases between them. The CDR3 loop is CASSLVGPNTEAFF. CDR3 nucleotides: TGTGCCAGCAGCTTAGTCGGACCGAACACTGAAGCTTTCTTT.

DNA of the CDR3: TGTGCCAGCAGCCAAGGACAGAACTATGGCTACACCTTC. It translates to CASSQGQNYGYTF. The V call is TRBV14, the J call TRBJ1-2, with D perhaps matching TRBD1 (5 bases). The CDR3 has 13 residues. Germline CDR1 and CDR2: SGHDN and FVKESK. V gave up 1 base and J gave up 2 bases, with 5 bases separating them.

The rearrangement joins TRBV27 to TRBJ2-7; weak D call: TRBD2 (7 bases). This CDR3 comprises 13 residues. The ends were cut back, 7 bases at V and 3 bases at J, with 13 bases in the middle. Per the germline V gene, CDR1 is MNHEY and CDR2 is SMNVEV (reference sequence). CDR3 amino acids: CASTRGRNYEQYF. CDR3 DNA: TGTGCCAGCACGCGGGGGCGAAACTACGAGCAGTACTTC.

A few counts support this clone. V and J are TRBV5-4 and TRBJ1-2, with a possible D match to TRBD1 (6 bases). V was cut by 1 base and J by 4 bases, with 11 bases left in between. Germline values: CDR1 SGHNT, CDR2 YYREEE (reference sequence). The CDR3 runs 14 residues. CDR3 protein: CASSLRQAGYGYTF. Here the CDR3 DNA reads TGTGCCAGCAGCTTGCGACAGGCGGGCTATGGCTACACCTTC. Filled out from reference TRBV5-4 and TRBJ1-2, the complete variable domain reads ETGVTQSPTHLIKTRGQQVTLRCSSQSGHNTVSWYQQALGQGPQFIFQYYREEENGRGNFPPRFSGLQFPNYSSELNVNALELDDSALYLCASSLRQAGYGYTFGSGTRLTVV.

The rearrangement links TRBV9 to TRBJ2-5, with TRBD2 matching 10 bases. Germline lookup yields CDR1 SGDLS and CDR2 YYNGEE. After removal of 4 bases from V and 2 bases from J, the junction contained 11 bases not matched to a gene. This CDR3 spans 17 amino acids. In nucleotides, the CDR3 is TGTGCCAGCAGCCCCGTAGCGGGGGGCTTCTCACAAGAGACCCAGTACTTC. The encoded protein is CASSPVAGGFSQETQYF.

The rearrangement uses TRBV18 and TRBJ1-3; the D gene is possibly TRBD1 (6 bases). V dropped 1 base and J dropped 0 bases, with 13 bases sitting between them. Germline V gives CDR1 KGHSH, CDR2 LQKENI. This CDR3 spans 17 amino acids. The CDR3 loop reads CASSPRTVSFSGNTIYF. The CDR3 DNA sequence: TGTGCCAGCTCACCACGGACAGTGTCCTTCTCTGGAAACACCATATATTTT. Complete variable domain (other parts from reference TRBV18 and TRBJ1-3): NAGVMQNPRHLVRRRGQEARLRCSPMKGHSHVYWYRQLPEEGLKFMVYLQKENIIDESGMPKERFSAEFPKEGPSILRIQQVVRGDSAAYFCASSPRTVSFSGNTIYFGEGSWLTVV.

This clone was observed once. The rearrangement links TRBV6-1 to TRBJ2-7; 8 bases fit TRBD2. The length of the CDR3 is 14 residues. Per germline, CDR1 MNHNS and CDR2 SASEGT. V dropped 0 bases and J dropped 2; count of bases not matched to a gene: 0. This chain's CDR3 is CASSEASGAYEQYF. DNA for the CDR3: TGTGCCAGCAGTGAAGCTAGCGGGGCCTACGAGCAGTACTTC.

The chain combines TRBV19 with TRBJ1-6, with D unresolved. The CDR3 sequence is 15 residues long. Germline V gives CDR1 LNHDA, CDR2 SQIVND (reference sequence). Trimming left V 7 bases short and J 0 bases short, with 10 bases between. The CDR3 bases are TGTGCCAGTAAAGTGGAGAGCTCCTATAATTCACCCCTCCACTTT. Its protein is CASKVESSYNSPLHF.

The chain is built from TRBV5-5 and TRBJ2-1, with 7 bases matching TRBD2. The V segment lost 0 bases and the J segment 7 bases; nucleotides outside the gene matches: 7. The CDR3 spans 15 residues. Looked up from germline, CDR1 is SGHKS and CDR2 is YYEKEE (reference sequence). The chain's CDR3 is CASSLALCGGNEQFF. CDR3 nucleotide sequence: TGTGCCAGCAGCTTGGCCCTCTGCGGGGGAAATGAGCAGTTCTTC.

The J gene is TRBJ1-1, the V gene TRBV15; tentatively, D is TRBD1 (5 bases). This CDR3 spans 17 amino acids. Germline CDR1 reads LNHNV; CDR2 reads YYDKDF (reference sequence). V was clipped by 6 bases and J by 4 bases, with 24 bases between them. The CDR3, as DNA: TGTGCCACCAGATCTCAGAGGCTTTTGGGGGGATTCACTGAAGCTTTCTTT. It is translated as CATRSQRLLGGFTEAFF.

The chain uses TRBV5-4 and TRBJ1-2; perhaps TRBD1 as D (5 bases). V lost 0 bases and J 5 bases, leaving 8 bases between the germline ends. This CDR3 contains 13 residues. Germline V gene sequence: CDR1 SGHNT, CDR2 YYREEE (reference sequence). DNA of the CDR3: TGTGCCAGCAGCTTGGGGGGCAGATATGGCTACACCTTC. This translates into CASSLGGRYGYTF. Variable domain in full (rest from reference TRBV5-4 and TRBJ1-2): ETGVTQSPTHLIKTRGQQVTLRCSSQSGHNTVSWYQQALGQGPQFIFQYYREEENGRGNFPPRFSGLQFPNYSSELNVNALELDDSALYLCASSLGGRYGYTFGSGTRLTVV.

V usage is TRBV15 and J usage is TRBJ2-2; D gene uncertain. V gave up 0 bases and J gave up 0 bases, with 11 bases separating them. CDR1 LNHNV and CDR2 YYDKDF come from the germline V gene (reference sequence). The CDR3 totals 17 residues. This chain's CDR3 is CATSRDPVGSNTGELFF. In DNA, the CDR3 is TGTGCCACCAGCAGAGATCCGGTCGGATCGAACACCGGGGAGCTGTTTTTT. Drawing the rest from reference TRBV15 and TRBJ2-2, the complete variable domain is DAMVIQNPRYQVTQFGKPVTLSCSQTLNHNVMYWYQQKSSQAPKLLFHYYDKDFNNEADTPDNFQSRRPNTSFCFLDIRSPGLGDTAMYLCATSRDPVGSNTGELFFGEGSRLTVL.

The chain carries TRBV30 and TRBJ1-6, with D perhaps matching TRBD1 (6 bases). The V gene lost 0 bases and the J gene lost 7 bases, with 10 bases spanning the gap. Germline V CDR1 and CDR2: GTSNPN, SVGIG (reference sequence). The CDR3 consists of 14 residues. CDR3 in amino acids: CAWSVNRENSPLHF. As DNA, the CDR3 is TGTGCCTGGAGTGTAAACAGGGAGAATTCACCCCTCCACTTT.